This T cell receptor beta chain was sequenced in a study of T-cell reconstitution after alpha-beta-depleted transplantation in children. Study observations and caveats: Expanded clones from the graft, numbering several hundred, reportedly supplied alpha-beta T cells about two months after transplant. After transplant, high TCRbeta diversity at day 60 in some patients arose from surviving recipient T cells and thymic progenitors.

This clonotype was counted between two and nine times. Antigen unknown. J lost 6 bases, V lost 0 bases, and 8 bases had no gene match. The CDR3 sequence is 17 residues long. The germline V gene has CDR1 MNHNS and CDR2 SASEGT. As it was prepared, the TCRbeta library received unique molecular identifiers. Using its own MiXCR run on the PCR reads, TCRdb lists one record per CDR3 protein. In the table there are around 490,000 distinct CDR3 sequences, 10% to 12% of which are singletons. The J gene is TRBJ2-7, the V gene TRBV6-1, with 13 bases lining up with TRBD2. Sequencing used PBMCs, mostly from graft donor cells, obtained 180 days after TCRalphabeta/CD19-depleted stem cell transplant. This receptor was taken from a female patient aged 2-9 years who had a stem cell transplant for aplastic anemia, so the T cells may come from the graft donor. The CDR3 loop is CASSEARTSGRVSEQYF. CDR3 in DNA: TGTGCCAGCAGTGAAGCGAGAACTAGCGGGAGGGTGAGCGAGCAGTACTTC.